Listed here are 7 T cell receptor beta chains from one sample, sequenced in a study of T-cell memory formation after mild COVID-19 (dated by TCRdb to the early 2020s). The method was 5' RACE. TCRdb shows the sequencer as Illumina NovaSeq 6000. In-frame beta chains were kept once TCRdb had trimmed the public reads at Q25 with fastp and called clones with MiXCR. Every entry covers one CDR3 protein and lists the most common genes and DNA from its rows. The sample yields 210,000 or so distinct CDR3 sequences; over 9.5% were counted once. The ten biggest clones cover 3% to 3.5% of the sample. The material sequenced was PBMCs or a T cell subset sorted from them (not recorded which). The receptors were sampled from a man between 18 and 29 years old who had mild COVID-19 (a few samples of this study predate the infection). The sample titles of this study are shuffled in the database, so cell type and time point are left out; the donor was told from shared clones.

This clonotype was detected a few times. This chain links TRBV7-9 with TRBJ1-2; 9 bases agree with TRBD1. This CDR3 comprises 14 residues. Trimming removed 4 bases from V and 8 bases from J; junction bases left unmatched: 8. Per germline, CDR1 SEHNR and CDR2 FQNEAQ (reference sequence). CDR3 in amino acids: CASSSQGAAGGYTF. As DNA, the CDR3 is TGTGCCAGCAGCTCACAGGGGGCAGCTGGCGGCTACACCTTC.

This clonotype turned up a few times. V and J are TRBV6-2 or TRBV6-3 and TRBJ2-7, with D hard to call. The germline V gene has CDR1 MNHEY and CDR2 SVGEGT. V lost 8 bases and J lost 3, with 8 bases in between. The CDR3 extends over 11 amino acids. The CDR3 is CASGDNYEQYF. DNA of the CDR3: TGTGCCAGCGGAGACAACTACGAGCAGTACTTC.

This clonotype has a handful of counts. V is TRBV24-1 and J is TRBJ2-3; TRBD1 matches 8 bases. This CDR3 has 15 residues. Germline CDR1 KGHDR, CDR2 SFDVKD. The ends lost 5 bases at V and 0 bases at J; junction bases unmatched: 3. The CDR3 protein is CATSGNRGSTDTQYF. CDR3 DNA sequence: TGTGCCACCAGTGGCAACAGGGGGAGCACAGATACGCAGTATTTT.

This chain links TRBV5-1 with TRBJ2-2, with a possible D match to TRBD1 (5 bases). Per germline, CDR1 SGHRS and CDR2 YFSETQ. The CDR3 sequence is 12 residues long. The ends were cut back, 3 bases at V and 10 bases at J, with 10 bases in the middle. The CDR3 region is CASSSQGEELFF. For the CDR3, the DNA is TGCGCCAGCAGCTCCCAGGGTGAGGAGCTGTTTTTT.

The V and J genes are TRBV3-1 and TRBJ1-6; 7 bases are a match to TRBD1. The CDR3 sequence is 14 residues long. The ends lost 4 bases at V and 9 bases at J; junction bases unmatched: 6. In germline, CDR1 is LGHDT, CDR2 YNNKEL (reference sequence). CDR3 sequence: CASSLRDSLSPLHF. CDR3 sequence (DNA): TGTGCCAGCAGCCTCCGGGACAGTCTTTCACCCCTCCACTTT.

CDR3 residues: CASSVWDSQETQYF. In DNA, the CDR3 is TGTGCCAGCAGCGTATGGGACTCTCAAGAGACCCAGTACTTC. This chain connects TRBV9 to TRBJ2-5; TRBD2 might be the D (6 bases). This CDR3 contains 14 residues. The V gene lost 1 base and the J gene lost 2 bases, with 9 bases spanning the gap. Germline values: CDR1 SGDLS, CDR2 YYNGEE.

This clonotype was seen a handful of times. V usage is TRBV7-9 and J usage is TRBJ1-6; D remains ambiguous. The germline CDR1 and CDR2 sequences are SEHNR and FQNEAQ (reference sequence). Trimming removed 5 bases at V and 9 bases at J, with 14 bases between. The CDR3 consists of 14 residues. The DNA for the CDR3 is TGTGCCAGCAGCGCTGGACTCGCGAGTTCACCCCTCCACTTT. It specifies CASSAGLASSPLHF. Complete variable domain (other parts from reference TRBV7-9 and TRBJ1-6): DTGVSQNPRHKITKRGQNVTFRCDPISEHNRLYWYRQTLGQGPEFLTYFQNEAQLEKSRLLSDRFSAERPKGSFSTLEIQRTEQGDSAMYLCASSAGLASSPLHFGNGTRLTVT.